The clone carrying this T cell receptor beta chain came up a few times. The antigen remains unidentified. Amplified regions were TCR beta CDR3 sequences from RNA transcripts. HTBI primers drove first-round RT-PCR of the TCR CDR3. Via MiXCR, TCRdb re-called the multiplex PCR reads, giving one row per CDR3 protein. The table includes about 740,000 distinct CDR3 sequences, around 15% detected once. Fresh 10 ml peripheral blood yielded PBMCs. Per germline, CDR1 LGHNA and CDR2 YNFKEQ. The J segment lost 4 bases and the V segment lost 0 bases, leaving 3 bases of the junction unmatched. This CDR3 has 15 amino acids. These data originate in a study of T cells in Graves' hyperthyroidism and ophthalmopathy. Study-wide context: The initial diagnosis was the point when peripheral blood was collected, ahead of any treatment.

Study-level results: By a 13 V-J model, ophthalmopathy was set apart from stable hyperthyroidism. For ophthalmopathy, model prediction preceded onset by a median about six months.

V and J are TRBV4-2 and TRBJ2-7; 10 bases align to TRBD2. The TCR sequence derives from a woman aged 18-29 years with Graves' hyperthyroidism. Sequencing used blood. The chain's CDR3 is CASSQEVAGGYEQYF. In nucleotides, the CDR3 is TGTGCCAGCAGCCAAGAGGTAGCGGGAGGTTACGAGCAGTACTTC.